Shown below are 31 T cell receptor beta chains from a single sample sequenced in a study of T-cell memory formation after mild COVID-19. Each CDR3 protein gets one entry after TCRdb re-called the 5' RACE reads with MiXCR. The sample carries 380,000 or so distinct CDR3 sequences, around 14% recorded once. Sequenced sample: PBMCs or a T cell subset sorted from them (not recorded which). All receptors come from a man younger than 35 who had mild COVID-19 (a few samples of this study predate the infection). Cell type and time point are not known.

The rearrangement uses TRBV6-2 or TRBV6-3 and TRBJ2-1, with D tentatively TRBD2 (5 bases). CDR1 is MNHEY, CDR2 SVGEGT, per germline. The CDR3 is 19 amino acids. V lost 2 bases to trimming and J lost 0 bases, with 20 bases between them. In DNA, the CDR3 is TGTGCCAGCAGTTACACTAGGACTTACCCGGGCAGCTCCTACAATGAGCAGTTCTTC. It is translated as CASSYTRTYPGSSYNEQFF.

This clonotype appeared a few times. This CDR3 is CASSQVRTTDTQYF. Written as DNA, the CDR3 is TGTGCCAGCAGCCAAGTCAGGACCACAGATACGCAGTATTTT. This sequence joins TRBV3-1 and TRBJ2-3; no reliable D call. The germline V gene has CDR1 LGHDT and CDR2 YNNKEL (reference sequence). The CDR3 is 14 amino acids. Trimming shortened V by 1 base and J by 2 bases, and 7 bases separated the two germline ends.

This chain connects TRBV7-9 to TRBJ1-1; no clear D gene. V lost 6 bases, J lost 4 bases, and 12 bases lay in between. Germline values: CDR1 SEHNR, CDR2 FQNEAQ (reference sequence). There are 13 residues in the CDR3. Written as DNA, the CDR3 is TGTGCCAGCAGTCCAGAATGGTCCACTGAAGCTTTCTTT. Translating gives CASSPEWSTEAFF. Combining the CDR3 with reference TRBV7-9 and TRBJ1-1 gives the whole variable domain DTGVSQNPRHKITKRGQNVTFRCDPISEHNRLYWYRQTLGQGPEFLTYFQNEAQLEKSRLLSDRFSAERPKGSFSTLEIQRTEQGDSAMYLCASSPEWSTEAFFGQGTRLTVV.

This clonotype was detected only a few times. The chain uses TRBV6-1 and TRBJ1-4; D call uncertain. The CDR3 extends over 13 amino acids. The V and J ends lost 7 bases and 8 bases respectively, with 14 bases between them. From germline, CDR1 is MNHNS and CDR2 SASEGT. The chain's CDR3 is CASKVPAGEKLFF. CDR3 nucleotides: TGTGCCAGCAAAGTCCCGGCCGGGGAAAAACTGTTTTTT.

This clonotype has ten or more counts. The chain recombines TRBV10-2 with TRBJ2-5; 8 positions match TRBD2. This CDR3 comprises 13 residues. Germline V gene sequence: CDR1 WSHSY, CDR2 SAAADI. The V and J ends lost 7 bases and 5 bases, in that order; junction bases with no gene match: 6. In DNA, the CDR3 is TGCGCCAGCAAAGTCGGGGGGGCGGAGACCCAGTACTTC. As protein: CASKVGGAETQYF.

The V call is TRBV9, the J call TRBJ2-3; D is undetermined. The CDR3 sequence is 13 residues long. CDR1 and CDR2 from the germline V gene are SGDLS and YYNGEE. Trimming stripped 0 bases from V and 9 bases from J, with 11 bases between. The DNA for the CDR3 is TGTGCCAGCAGCGTAGACTCCGGCAGAACGCAGTATTTT. Its protein product is CASSVDSGRTQYF.

The chain is built from TRBV18 and TRBJ2-7; perhaps TRBD1 as D (5 bases). Between the trimmed V and J ends, which lost 2 bases and 6 bases, there was a span of 14 bases. Per germline, CDR1 KGHSH and CDR2 LQKENI. This CDR3 has 14 residues. The CDR3 bases are TGTGCCAGCTCACCATGGCAGGGCCCTGGCGAGCAGTACGTC. Its protein product is CASSPWQGPGEQYV.

This clonotype turned up a few times. The chain links TRBV6-5 to TRBJ1-5; tentative D call: TRBD1 (5 bases). V gave up 2 bases and J gave up 3 bases, with 11 bases separating them. CDR1 and CDR2 from the germline V gene are MNHEY and SVGAGI. The CDR3 totals 15 residues. This chain's CDR3 is CASSYDGGDNQPQHF. The CDR3 DNA sequence: TGTGCCAGCAGTTACGATGGGGGAGACAATCAGCCCCAGCATTTT.

This clonotype showed up just a few times. This sequence joins TRBV18 and TRBJ2-7; TRBD1 is a possible D gene (5 bases). Trimming removed 3 bases at V and 7 bases at J, with 16 bases between. The V gene's germline CDR1 is KGHSH and CDR2 LQKENI. The CDR3 has 14 residues. The CDR3 spells CASSPLDGQGEQYV. The CDR3 DNA reads as TGTGCCAGCTCACCCTTGGACGGACAAGGGGAGCAGTACGTC.

This chain connects TRBV7-2 to TRBJ2-5; D call uncertain. CDR1 is SGHTA and CDR2 is FQGNSA in the germline V gene. The CDR3 sequence is 13 residues long. V dropped 1 base and J dropped 3 bases, with 6 bases sitting between them. Here the CDR3 DNA reads TGTGCCAGCAGCTTAGTGGGAAAAGAGACCCAGTACTTC. Residues: CASSLVGKETQYF.

This clonotype was seen at least ten times. The gene calls are TRBV3-1 and TRBJ2-3; D possibly corresponds to TRBD2 (5 bases). V lost 2 bases and J 7 bases, leaving 10 bases between the germline ends. Per the germline V gene, CDR1 is LGHDT and CDR2 is YNNKEL (reference sequence). CDR3 length equals 13 residues. CDR3: CASSQQTGNTQYF. The CDR3 DNA follows: TGTGCCAGCAGCCAACAAACGGGAAATACGCAGTATTTT.

The chain is built from TRBV5-1 and TRBJ1-2; 8 bases line up with TRBD1. The germline V gene has CDR1 SGHRS and CDR2 YFSETQ. The ends lost 4 bases at V and 6 bases at J; junction bases unmatched: 8. CDR3 length: 14 amino acids. The CDR3 loop is CASSLAGTGNGYTF. The CDR3 nucleotides read TGCGCCAGCAGCCTGGCCGGGACAGGAAATGGCTACACCTTC.

The chain carries TRBV10-1 and TRBJ2-1; D perhaps matches TRBD2 (5 bases). Germline-derived CDR1 and CDR2 are WNHNN and SYGVQD (reference sequence). Trimming took off 3 bases at V and 6 bases at J, with 12 bases between the two ends. The length of the CDR3 is 14 residues. The CDR3 DNA is TGCGCCAGCAGTGATGCGCAGCGGATCAATGAGCAGTTCTTC. Translated: CASSDAQRINEQFF.

This clonotype was seen more than once but under ten times. The gene calls are TRBV12-3 or TRBV12-4 and TRBJ2-7; 8 nucleotides match TRBD1. The CDR3 is 14 residues long. The junction had 6 bases not matched to a gene; V was cut back by 3 bases and J by 5 bases. The DNA for the CDR3 is TGTGCCAGCAGTTTGGGCAGGGGGCTTGACGAGCAGTACTTC. Protein product: CASSLGRGLDEQYF.

The chain is built from TRBV7-2 and TRBJ2-1, with D possibly TRBD2 on 7 matching bases. Trimming took off 10 bases at V and 5 bases at J, with 15 bases between the two ends. The germline V gene encodes CDR1 SGHTA and CDR2 FQGNSA. This CDR3 is 13 amino acids long. Here the CDR3 reads CATGRGQNNEQFF. For the CDR3, the DNA is TGTGCCACAGGGCGGGGGCAAAACAATGAGCAGTTCTTC.

This clonotype turned up a few times. The chain combines TRBV7-9 with TRBJ2-7; 8 bases map to TRBD2. Trimming at V came to 7 bases and at J to 12 bases, leaving 11 bases not matched to a gene. There are 12 residues in the CDR3. The V gene's germline CDR1 is SEHNR and CDR2 FQNEAQ (reference sequence). Written as DNA, the CDR3 is TGTGCCAGCACCCTCGGGGGGGCGATGCCGTACTTC. Its protein is CASTLGGAMPYF.

The table lists this clonotype with a few counts. This chain connects TRBV29-1 to TRBJ2-5; perhaps TRBD2 as D (6 bases). V gave up 1 base and J gave up 0 bases, with 6 bases separating them. The CDR3 is made up of 13 amino acids. From germline, CDR1 is SQVTM and CDR2 ANQGSEA. CDR3 amino acids: CSVEGTNQETQYF. CDR3 sequence (DNA): TGCAGCGTTGAAGGGACTAACCAAGAGACCCAGTACTTC.

This clonotype was counted between two and nine times. The DNA for the CDR3 is TGCGCCAGCAGCGAGGGCGGGCCGGAGCAGTTCTTC. Translating it yields CASSEGGPEQFF. The rearrangement joins TRBV5-1 to TRBJ2-1; possible D gene TRBD2, 5 bases. The germline V gene has CDR1 SGHRS and CDR2 YFSETQ. The CDR3 runs 12 residues. V gave up 4 bases and J gave up 10 bases, with 12 bases separating them.

The rearrangement links TRBV25-1 to TRBJ1-4; D is unresolved. V was shortened by 5 bases and J by 3 bases, with 13 bases between the two germline ends. This CDR3 spans 15 amino acids. CDR1 is MGHDK and CDR2 is SYGVNS in the germline V gene. CDR3 DNA sequence: TGTGCCAGCAGTTATCTCGGGGAGGCTAATGAAAAACTGTTTTTT. Translating it yields CASSYLGEANEKLFF.

There are a few counts of this clonotype. The chain has TRBV4-1 and TRBJ2-1; 7 bases line up with TRBD2. This CDR3 is 17 amino acids long. Per the germline V gene, CDR1 is MGHRA and CDR2 is YSYEKL. V shed 1 base and J 3 bases; nucleotides not matched to a gene: 9. The CDR3 region is CASSQGAGKAIYNEQFF. In DNA, the CDR3 is TGCGCCAGCAGCCAAGGAGCGGGGAAAGCTATCTACAATGAGCAGTTCTTC.

V usage is TRBV9 and J usage is TRBJ2-7, with TRBD2 matching 8 bases. CDR3 length: 14 residues. The V and J ends lost 0 bases and 6 bases, in that order; junction bases with no gene match: 5. CDR1 is SGDLS and CDR2 is YYNGEE in the germline V gene. The CDR3, as DNA: TGTGCCAGCAGCGTAGGTTCAGCGGGGGTCGAGCAGTACTTC. This gives the protein CASSVGSAGVEQYF.

A few counts support this clonotype. V and J are TRBV20-1 and TRBJ2-3; 7 bases are a match to TRBD2. Germline CDR1 and CDR2: DFQATT and SNEGSKA (reference sequence). The junction had 9 bases not matched to a gene; V was cut back by 0 bases and J by 3 bases. The CDR3 spans 16 residues. The CDR3 loop is CSARDAGDHITDTQYF. CDR3 DNA sequence: TGCAGTGCTAGAGATGCGGGGGACCACATAACAGATACGCAGTATTTT.

The chain uses TRBV11-3 and TRBJ2-5; unclear D gene. The CDR3 extends over 17 amino acids. In germline, CDR1 is SGHNT, CDR2 YENEEA. V lost 1 base and J 7 bases, leaving 22 bases between the germline ends. The CDR3 here is CASSLVFSVGRRGTQYF. In nucleotides, the CDR3 is TGTGCCAGCAGCTTAGTATTTTCGGTCGGGCGGCGAGGGACCCAGTACTTC.

This clonotype was observed at least ten times. The chain's CDR3 is CASSHGTEQFF. CDR3 nucleotide sequence: TGCGCCAGCAGCCATGGGACGGAGCAGTTCTTC. The chain couples TRBV4-1 to TRBJ2-1; either TRBD1 or TRBD2 may supply D (5 bases each). Trimming pared 3 bases from V and 10 bases from J, leaving 7 bases between. The CDR3 is 11 residues long. Germline CDR1 is MGHRA and CDR2 is YSYEKL.

The chain links TRBV6-6 to TRBJ1-2; D gene ambiguous. The CDR3 consists of 13 residues. Germline V gene lookup returns CDR1 MNHNY and CDR2 SVGAGI (reference sequence). The germline V and J ends were trimmed by 6 bases and 1 base, with 9 bases remaining between them. CDR3 region: CASRTDRNYGYTF. CDR3 DNA: TGTGCCAGCAGGACGGACCGTAACTATGGCTACACCTTC.

The CDR3 DNA sequence: TGCGCCAGCAGCCGTGGAGTTTCAAGCTCCTACAATGAGCAGTTCTTC. Encoded protein: CASSRGVSSSYNEQFF. The J gene is TRBJ2-1, the V gene TRBV5-1; D ambiguous. V was shortened by 4 bases and J by 0 bases, with 14 bases between the two germline ends. Per the germline V gene, CDR1 is SGHRS and CDR2 is YFSETQ. CDR3 length: 16 residues.

This clonotype was seen a handful of times. J is TRBJ2-1 and V is TRBV19; tentative D call: TRBD2 (5 bases). Trimming took off 3 bases at V and 7 bases at J, with 7 bases between the two ends. Germline V lookup: CDR1 LNHDA, CDR2 SQIVND (reference sequence). The CDR3 runs 12 residues. CDR3 region: CASSIRENEQFF. The CDR3 DNA sequence: TGTGCCAGTAGTATCCGGGAAAATGAGCAGTTCTTC.

This chain links TRBV20-1 with TRBJ2-3; 9 nucleotides align to TRBD1. Germline V gene data show CDR1 as DFQATT and CDR2 as SNEGSKA (reference sequence). Trimming removed 2 bases from V and 3 bases from J; junction bases left unmatched: 12. This CDR3 region has 17 residues. Here the CDR3 DNA reads TGCAGTGCTAGACCCCTTACGACGGGACAGGGAACAGATACGCAGTATTTT. It encodes CSARPLTTGQGTDTQYF.

CDR3 sequence (DNA): TGTGCCAGCAGCCAAGATTTAACTAGCGGGGCGGGGAATGAGCAGTTCTTC. It encodes CASSQDLTSGAGNEQFF. The chain links TRBV4-2 to TRBJ2-1; 10 positions agree with TRBD2. The CDR3 sequence is 17 residues long. Germline V lookup: CDR1 LGHNA, CDR2 YNFKEQ. Losses at the gene ends were 0 bases for V and 7 bases for J; bases not matched to a gene: 9.

The chain uses TRBV5-1 and TRBJ2-4; 9 bases map to TRBD1. The CDR3 runs to 18 residues. The germline CDR1 and CDR2 sequences are SGHRS and YFSETQ. After removal of 4 bases from V and 2 bases from J, the junction contained 13 bases not matched to a gene. CDR3 protein: CASSERQGGPGTKNIQYF. The DNA of the CDR3 is TGCGCCAGCAGCGAGAGACAGGGGGGCCCTGGGACCAAAAACATTCAGTACTTC.

This chain uses TRBV11-2 with TRBJ2-3; D perhaps matches TRBD2 (6 bases). The ends were cut back, 1 base at V and 8 bases at J, with 10 bases in the middle. This CDR3 has 13 amino acids. Germline loops: CDR1 SGHAT, CDR2 FQNNGV. CDR3 nucleotide sequence: TGTGCCAGCAGCTTAGGGGGGGACGGTACGCAGTATTTT. Translating it yields CASSLGGDGTQYF.